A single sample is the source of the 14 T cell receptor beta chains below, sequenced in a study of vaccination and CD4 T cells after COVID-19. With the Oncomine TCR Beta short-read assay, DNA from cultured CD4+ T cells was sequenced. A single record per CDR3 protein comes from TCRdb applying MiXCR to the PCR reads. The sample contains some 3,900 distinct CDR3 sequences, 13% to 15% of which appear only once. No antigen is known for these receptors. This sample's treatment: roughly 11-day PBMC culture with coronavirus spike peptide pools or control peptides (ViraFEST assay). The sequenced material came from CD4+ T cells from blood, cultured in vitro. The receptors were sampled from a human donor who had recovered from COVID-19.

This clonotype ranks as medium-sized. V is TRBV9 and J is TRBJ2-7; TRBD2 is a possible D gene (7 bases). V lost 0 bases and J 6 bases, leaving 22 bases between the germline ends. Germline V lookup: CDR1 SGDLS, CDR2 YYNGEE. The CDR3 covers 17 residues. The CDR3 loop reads CASSVGGGRGPKGEQYF. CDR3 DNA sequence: TGTGCCAGCAGCGTAGGCGGTGGGCGGGGGCCGAAGGGCGAGCAGTACTTC.

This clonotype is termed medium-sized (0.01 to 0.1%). This chain's CDR3 is CASSAGNGNQPQHF. The CDR3, as DNA: TGTGCCAGTAGTGCTGGGAACGGCAATCAGCCCCAGCATTTT. The V and J genes are TRBV19 and TRBJ1-5, with D unresolved. Germline CDR1 and CDR2: LNHDA and SQIVND (reference sequence). Trimming stripped 5 bases from V and 2 bases from J, with 10 bases between. The CDR3 totals 14 residues.

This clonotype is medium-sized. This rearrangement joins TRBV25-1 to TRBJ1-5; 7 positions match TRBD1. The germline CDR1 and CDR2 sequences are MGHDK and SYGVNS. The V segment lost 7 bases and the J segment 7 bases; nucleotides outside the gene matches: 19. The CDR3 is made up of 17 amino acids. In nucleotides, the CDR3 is TGTGCCAGCATTATCTTCGTTGAGGGACAGAGTAAGCAGCCCCAGCATTTT. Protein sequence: CASIIFVEGQSKQPQHF.

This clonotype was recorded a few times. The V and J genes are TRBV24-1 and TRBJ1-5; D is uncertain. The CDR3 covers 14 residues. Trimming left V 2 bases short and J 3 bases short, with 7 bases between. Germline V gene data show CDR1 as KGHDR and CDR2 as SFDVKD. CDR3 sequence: CATSDSRSNQPQHF. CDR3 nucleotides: TGTGCCACCAGTGATTCCAGATCCAATCAGCCCCAGCATTTT.

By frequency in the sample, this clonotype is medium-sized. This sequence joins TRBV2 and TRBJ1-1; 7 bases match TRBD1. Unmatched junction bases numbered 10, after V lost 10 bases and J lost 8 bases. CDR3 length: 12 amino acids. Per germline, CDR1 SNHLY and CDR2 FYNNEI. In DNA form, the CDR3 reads TGTGCCACAACAGGGGCCGTCCAGGAAGCTTTCTTT. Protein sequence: CATTGAVQEAFF.

In DNA form, the CDR3 reads TGCGCCAGCAGCCAAGGGTTATATACCGGACCAGGAGGCCCCAACACTGAAGCTTTCTTT. Its protein product is CASSQGLYTGPGGPNTEAFF. The chain recombines TRBV4-1 with TRBJ1-1; no clear D. V lost 1 base to trimming and J lost 2 bases, with 26 bases between them. The CDR3 covers 20 residues. Looked up from germline, CDR1 is MGHRA and CDR2 is YSYEKL.

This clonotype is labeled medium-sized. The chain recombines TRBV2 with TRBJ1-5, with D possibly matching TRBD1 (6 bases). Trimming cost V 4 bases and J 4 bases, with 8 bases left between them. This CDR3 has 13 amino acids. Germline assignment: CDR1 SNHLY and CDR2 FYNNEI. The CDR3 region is CASSAGENQPQHF. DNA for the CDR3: TGTGCCAGCAGTGCAGGGGAGAATCAGCCCCAGCATTTT.

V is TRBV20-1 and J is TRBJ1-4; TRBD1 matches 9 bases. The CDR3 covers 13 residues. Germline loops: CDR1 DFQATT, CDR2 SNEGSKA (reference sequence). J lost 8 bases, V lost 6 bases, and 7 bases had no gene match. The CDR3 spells CSAQQGAEEKLFF. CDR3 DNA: TGCAGTGCGCAACAGGGGGCAGAAGAAAAACTGTTTTTT.

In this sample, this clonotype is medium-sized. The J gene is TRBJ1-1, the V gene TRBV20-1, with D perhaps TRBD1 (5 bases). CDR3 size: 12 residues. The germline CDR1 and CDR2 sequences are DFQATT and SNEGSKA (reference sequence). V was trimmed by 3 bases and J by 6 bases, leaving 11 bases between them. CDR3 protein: CSARRGPPEAFF. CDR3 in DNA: TGCAGTGCTAGGAGGGGACCGCCTGAAGCTTTCTTT.

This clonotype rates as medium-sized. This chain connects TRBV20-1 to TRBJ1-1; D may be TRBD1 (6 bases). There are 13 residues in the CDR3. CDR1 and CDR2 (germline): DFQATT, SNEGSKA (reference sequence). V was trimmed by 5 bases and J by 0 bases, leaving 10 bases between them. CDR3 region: CSALQGVNTEAFF. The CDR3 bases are TGCAGTGCTCTACAGGGCGTGAACACTGAAGCTTTCTTT.

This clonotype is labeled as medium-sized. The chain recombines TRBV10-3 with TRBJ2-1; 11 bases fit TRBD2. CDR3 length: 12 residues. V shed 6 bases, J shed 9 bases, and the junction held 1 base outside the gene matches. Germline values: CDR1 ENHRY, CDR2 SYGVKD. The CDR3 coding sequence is TGTGCCATCAGGGGACTAGCGGTTGAGCAGTTCTTC. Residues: CAIRGLAVEQFF.

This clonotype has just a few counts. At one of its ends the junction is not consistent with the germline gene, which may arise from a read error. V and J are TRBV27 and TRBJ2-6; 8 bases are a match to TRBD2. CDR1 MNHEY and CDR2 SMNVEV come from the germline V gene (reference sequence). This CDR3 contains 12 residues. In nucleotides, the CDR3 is TGTGCCAGCAGCCGGGGGGGCAACGTCCTGACTTTC. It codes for CASSRGGNVLTF.

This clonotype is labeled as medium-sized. The CDR3 DNA reads TGTGCCAGCTCCCCCTGGGGGTCCCACACAGATACGCAGTATTTT. Translated, it gives CASSPWGSHTDTQYF. The V gene is TRBV2, the J gene TRBJ2-3; D may be TRBD1 or TRBD2 (5 bases each). Germline loops: CDR1 SNHLY, CDR2 FYNNEI. This CDR3 has 15 amino acids. Trimming removed 8 bases at V and 2 bases at J, with 17 bases between.

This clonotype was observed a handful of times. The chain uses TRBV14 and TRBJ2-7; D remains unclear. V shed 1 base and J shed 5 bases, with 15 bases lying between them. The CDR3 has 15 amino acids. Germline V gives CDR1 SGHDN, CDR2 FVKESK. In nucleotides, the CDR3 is TGTGCCAGCAGCCAAGGGGTAGGCCCCCGCCACGAGCAGTACTTC. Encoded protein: CASSQGVGPRHEQYF.